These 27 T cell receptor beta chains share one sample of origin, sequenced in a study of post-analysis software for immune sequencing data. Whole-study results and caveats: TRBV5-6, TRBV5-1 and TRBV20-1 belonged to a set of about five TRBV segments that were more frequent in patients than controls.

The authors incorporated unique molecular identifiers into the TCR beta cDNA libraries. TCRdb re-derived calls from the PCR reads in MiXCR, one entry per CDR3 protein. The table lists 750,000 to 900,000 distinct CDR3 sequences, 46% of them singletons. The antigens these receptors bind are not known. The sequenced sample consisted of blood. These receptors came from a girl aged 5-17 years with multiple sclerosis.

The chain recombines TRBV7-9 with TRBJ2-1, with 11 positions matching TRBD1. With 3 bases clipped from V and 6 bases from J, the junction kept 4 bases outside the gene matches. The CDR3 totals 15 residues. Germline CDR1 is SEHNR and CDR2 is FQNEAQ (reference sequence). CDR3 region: CASSLGQGVTNEQFF. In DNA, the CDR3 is TGTGCCAGCAGCTTGGGACAGGGGGTAACCAATGAGCAGTTCTTC.

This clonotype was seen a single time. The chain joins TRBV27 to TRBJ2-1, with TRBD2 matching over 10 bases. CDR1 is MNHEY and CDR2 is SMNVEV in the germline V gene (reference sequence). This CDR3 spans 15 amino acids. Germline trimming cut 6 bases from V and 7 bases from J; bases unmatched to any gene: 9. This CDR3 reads CASSPSGRAGNEQFF. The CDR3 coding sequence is TGTGCCAGCAGCCCCAGCGGGAGGGCAGGAAATGAGCAGTTCTTC.

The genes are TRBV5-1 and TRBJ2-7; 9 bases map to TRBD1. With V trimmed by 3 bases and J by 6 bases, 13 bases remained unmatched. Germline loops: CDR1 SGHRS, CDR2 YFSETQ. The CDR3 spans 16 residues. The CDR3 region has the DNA TGCGCCAGCAGCTCTTTCCCGGGACAGGGTATTGGCGAGCAGTACTTC. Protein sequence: CASSSFPGQGIGEQYF.

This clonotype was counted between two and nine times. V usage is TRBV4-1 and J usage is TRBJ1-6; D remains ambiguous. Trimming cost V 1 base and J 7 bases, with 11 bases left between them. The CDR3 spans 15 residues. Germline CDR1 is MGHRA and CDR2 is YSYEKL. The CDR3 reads CASSQAVEGNSPLHF. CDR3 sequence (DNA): TGCGCCAGCAGCCAAGCAGTGGAAGGAAATTCACCCCTCCACTTT.

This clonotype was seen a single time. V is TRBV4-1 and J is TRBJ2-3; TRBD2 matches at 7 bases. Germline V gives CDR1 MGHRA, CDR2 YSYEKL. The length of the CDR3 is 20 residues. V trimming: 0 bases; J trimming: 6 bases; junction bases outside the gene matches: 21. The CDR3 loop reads CASSQEEGRLLGGSKDTQYF. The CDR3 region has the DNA TGCGCCAGCAGCCAAGAAGAAGGACGACTATTAGGCGGGAGTAAGGATACGCAGTATTTT.

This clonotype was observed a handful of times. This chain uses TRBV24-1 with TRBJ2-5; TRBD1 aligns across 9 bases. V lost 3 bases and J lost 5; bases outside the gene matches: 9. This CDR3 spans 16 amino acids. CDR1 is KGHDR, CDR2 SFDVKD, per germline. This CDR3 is CATSDRGQGVGETQYF. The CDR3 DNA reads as TGTGCCACCAGTGATCGGGGACAGGGTGTGGGGGAGACCCAGTACTTC.

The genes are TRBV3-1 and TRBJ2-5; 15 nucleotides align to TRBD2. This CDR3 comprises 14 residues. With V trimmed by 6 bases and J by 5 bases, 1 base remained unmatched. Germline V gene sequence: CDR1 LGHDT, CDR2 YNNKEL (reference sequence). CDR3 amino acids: CASSGTSGRETQYF. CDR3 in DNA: TGTGCCAGCAGTGGGACTAGCGGGAGGGAGACCCAGTACTTC.

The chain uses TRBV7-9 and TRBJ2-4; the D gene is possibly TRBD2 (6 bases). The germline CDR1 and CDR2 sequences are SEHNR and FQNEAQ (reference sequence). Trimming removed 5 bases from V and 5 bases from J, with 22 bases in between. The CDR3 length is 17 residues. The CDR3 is CASSIDDGLRRENIQYF. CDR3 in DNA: TGTGCCAGCAGCATCGACGACGGGCTCCGGAGGGAAAACATTCAGTACTTC.

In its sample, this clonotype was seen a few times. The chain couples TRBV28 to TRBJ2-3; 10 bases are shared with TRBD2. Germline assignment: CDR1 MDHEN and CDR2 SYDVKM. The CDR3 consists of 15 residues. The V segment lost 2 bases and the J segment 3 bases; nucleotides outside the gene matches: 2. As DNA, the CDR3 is TGTGCCAGCAGTTTACAGCGGGAGGGGACAGATACGCAGTATTTT. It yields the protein CASSLQREGTDTQYF.

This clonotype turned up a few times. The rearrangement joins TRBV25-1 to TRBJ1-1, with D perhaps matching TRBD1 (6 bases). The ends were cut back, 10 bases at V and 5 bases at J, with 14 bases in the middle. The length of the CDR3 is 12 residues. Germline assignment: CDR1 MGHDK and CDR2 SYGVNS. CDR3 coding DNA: TGTGCCACCAGGGGAGCCGGGACTGAAGCTTTCTTT. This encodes CATRGAGTEAFF.

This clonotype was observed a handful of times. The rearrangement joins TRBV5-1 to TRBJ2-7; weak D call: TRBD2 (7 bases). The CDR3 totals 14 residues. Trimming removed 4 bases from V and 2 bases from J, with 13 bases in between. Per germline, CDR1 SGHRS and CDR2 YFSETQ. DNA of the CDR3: TGCGCCAGCAGCGCCAGCGGGACAACCTACGAGCAGTACTTC. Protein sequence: CASSASGTTYEQYF.

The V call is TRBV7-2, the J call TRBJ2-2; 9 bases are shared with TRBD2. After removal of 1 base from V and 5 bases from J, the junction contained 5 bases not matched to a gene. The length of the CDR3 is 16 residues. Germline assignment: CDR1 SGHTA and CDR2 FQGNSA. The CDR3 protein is CASSLGLAGPTGELFF. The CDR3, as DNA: TGTGCCAGCAGCTTAGGGCTAGCGGGACCAACCGGGGAGCTGTTTTTT. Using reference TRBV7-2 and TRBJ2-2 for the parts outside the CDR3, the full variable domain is GAGVSQSPSNKVTEKGKDVELRCDPISGHTALYWYRQSLGQGLEFLIYFQGNSAPDKSGLPSDRFSAERTGGSVSTLTIQRTQQEDSAVYLCASSLGLAGPTGELFFGEGSRLTVL.

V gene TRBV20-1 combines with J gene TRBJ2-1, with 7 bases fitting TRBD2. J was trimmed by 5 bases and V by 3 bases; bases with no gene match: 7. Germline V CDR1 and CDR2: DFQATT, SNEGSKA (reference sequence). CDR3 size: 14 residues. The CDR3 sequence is CSASPASGNNEQFF. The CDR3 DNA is TGCAGTGCTAGTCCCGCTAGCGGAAACAATGAGCAGTTCTTC.

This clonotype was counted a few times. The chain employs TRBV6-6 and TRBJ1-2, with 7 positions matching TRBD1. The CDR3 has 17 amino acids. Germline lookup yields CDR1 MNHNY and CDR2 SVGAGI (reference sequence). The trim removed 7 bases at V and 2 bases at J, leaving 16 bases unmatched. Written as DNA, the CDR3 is TGTGCCAGCACCCCTAGGGAGGGGGCGCTACCCAACTATGGCTACACCTTC. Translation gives CASTPREGALPNYGYTF.

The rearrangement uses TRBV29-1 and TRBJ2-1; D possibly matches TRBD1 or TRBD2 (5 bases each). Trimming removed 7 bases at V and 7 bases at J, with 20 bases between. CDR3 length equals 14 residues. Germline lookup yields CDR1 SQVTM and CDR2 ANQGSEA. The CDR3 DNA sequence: TGCAGCGCCTACCCCGGGGCTGGGGAGAATGAGCAGTTCTTC. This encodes CSAYPGAGENEQFF.

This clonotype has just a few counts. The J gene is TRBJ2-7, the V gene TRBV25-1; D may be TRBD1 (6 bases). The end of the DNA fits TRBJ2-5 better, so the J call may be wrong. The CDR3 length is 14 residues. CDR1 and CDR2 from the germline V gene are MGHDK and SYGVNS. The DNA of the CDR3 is TGTGCCAGCAGAGATCAGGGGATCAAGGAGACCCAGTACTTC. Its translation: CASRDQGIKETQYF.

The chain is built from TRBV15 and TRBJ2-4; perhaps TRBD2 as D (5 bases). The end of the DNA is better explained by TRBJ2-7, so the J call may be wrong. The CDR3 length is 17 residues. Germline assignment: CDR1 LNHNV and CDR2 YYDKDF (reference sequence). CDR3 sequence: CATSSSPQLEGVYEQYF. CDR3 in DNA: TGTGCCACCAGCAGTTCTCCCCAGCTCGAGGGAGTATACGAGCAGTACTTC.

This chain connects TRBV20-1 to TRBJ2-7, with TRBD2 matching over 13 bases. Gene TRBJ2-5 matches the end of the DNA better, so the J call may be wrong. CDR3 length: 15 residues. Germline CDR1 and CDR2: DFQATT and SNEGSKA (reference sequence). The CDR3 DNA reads TGCAGTGCCACGATACTAGCGGGAGGGGATGAGACCCAGTACTTC. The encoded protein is CSATILAGGDETQYF.

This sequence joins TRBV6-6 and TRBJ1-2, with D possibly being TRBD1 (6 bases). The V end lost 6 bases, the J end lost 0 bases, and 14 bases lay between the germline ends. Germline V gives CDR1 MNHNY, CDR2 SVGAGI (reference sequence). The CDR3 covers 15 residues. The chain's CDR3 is CASSPRGEANYGYTF. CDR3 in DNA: TGTGCCAGCAGCCCCAGGGGCGAGGCTAACTATGGCTACACCTTC.

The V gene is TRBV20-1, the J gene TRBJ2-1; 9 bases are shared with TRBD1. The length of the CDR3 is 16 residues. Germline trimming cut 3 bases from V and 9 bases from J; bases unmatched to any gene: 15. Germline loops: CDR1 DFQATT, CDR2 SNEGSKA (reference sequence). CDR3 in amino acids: CSASLPGQGPSGEQFF. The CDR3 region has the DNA TGCAGTGCTAGTCTACCGGGACAGGGCCCCTCGGGTGAGCAGTTCTTC.

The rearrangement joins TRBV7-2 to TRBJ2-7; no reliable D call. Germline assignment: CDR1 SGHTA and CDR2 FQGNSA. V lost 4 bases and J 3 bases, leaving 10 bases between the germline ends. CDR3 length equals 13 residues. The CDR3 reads CASSSLGVYEQYF. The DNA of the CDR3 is TGTGCCAGCAGCTCACTGGGTGTCTACGAGCAGTACTTC.

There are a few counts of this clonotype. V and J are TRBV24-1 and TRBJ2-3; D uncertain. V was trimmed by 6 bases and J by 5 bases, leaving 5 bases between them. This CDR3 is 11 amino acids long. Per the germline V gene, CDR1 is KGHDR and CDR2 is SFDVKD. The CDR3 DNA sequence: TGTGCCACCAGTAACCGAGATACGCAGTATTTT. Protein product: CATSNRDTQYF.

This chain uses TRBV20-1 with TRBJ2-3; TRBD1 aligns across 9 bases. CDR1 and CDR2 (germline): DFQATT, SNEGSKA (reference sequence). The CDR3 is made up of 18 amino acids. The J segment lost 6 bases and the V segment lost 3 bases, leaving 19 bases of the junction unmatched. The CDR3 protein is CSARNRRGNRGRSDTQYF. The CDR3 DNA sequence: TGCAGTGCTAGGAACCGACGGGGTAACAGGGGGCGCTCGGATACGCAGTATTTT.

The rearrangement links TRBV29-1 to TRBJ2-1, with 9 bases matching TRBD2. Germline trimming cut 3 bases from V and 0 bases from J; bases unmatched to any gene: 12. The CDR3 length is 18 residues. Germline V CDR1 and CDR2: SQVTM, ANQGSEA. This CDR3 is CSVDGPGGRGSSYNEQFF. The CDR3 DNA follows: TGCAGCGTTGACGGACCCGGCGGGAGGGGAAGCTCCTACAATGAGCAGTTCTTC.

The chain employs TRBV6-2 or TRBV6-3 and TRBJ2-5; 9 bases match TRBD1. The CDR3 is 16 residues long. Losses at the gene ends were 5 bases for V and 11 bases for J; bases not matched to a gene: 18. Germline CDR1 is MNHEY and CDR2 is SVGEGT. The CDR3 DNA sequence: TGTGCCAGCAGTCCCTCCGGACAGGGGTCCACAGGTGGGCAGTACTTC. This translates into CASSPSGQGSTGGQYF.

The CDR3 reads CASSSPGLVRNEQFF. The CDR3 DNA sequence: TGTGCCAGCAGTTCTCCGGGACTAGTACGCAATGAGCAGTTCTTC. This chain joins TRBV28 and TRBJ2-1, with 8 bases identical to TRBD2. There are 15 residues in the CDR3. The J segment lost 6 bases and the V segment lost 4 bases, leaving 8 bases of the junction unmatched. Germline CDR1 MDHEN, CDR2 SYDVKM.

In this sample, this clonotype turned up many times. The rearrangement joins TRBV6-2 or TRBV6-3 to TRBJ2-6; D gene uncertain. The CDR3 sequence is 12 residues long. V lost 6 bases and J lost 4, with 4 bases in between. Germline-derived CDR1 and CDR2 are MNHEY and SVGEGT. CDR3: CASRGGANVLTF. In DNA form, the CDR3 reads TGTGCCAGCAGAGGAGGGGCCAACGTCCTGACTTTC.